Following are 15 T cell receptor beta chains from one sample sequenced in a study of blood T cells in healthy people across ages. The second PCR ran about 6 to 11 cycles with a sample-barcoded 5' primer and J-beta primers. TCRdb called the 5' RACE reads again in MiXCR, with one record for every CDR3 protein. This sample yields roughly 900,000 distinct CDR3 sequences, of which around 49% are seen a single time; over 10% belongs to the top ten. Specimen: blood. All receptors derive from a man aged 30-40 years in good health.

This clonotype was observed a handful of times. The V and J genes are TRBV6-5 and TRBJ2-1; D gene ambiguous. V lost 5 bases to trimming and J lost 5 bases, with 10 bases between them. CDR3 length: 13 residues. The germline V gene has CDR1 MNHEY and CDR2 SVGAGI. The CDR3 protein is CASSPPLDNEQFF. CDR3 sequence (DNA): TGTGCCAGCAGTCCTCCCCTTGACAATGAGCAGTTCTTC.

This clonotype was recorded only once. V usage is TRBV20-1 and J usage is TRBJ2-1; no firm D call. The CDR3 consists of 14 residues. Germline V CDR1 and CDR2: DFQATT, SNEGSKA (reference sequence). V was pared by 3 bases and J by 5 bases, with 14 bases between. The CDR3 spells CSARTPDRDNEQFF. DNA of the CDR3: TGCAGTGCTAGGACCCCAGATAGGGACAATGAGCAGTTCTTC.

The V and J genes are TRBV7-2 and TRBJ2-7; D might be TRBD1 (6 bases). This CDR3 spans 15 amino acids. Germline V lookup: CDR1 SGHTA, CDR2 FQGNSA. V was pared by 5 bases and J by 1 base, with 15 bases between. The CDR3 DNA sequence: TGTGCCAGCAGCCTCGCGGTCGGACAGTCCTACGAGCAGTACTTC. Its protein product is CASSLAVGQSYEQYF.

As regards this clonotype: Given the absence of the conserved phenylalanine or tryptophan at the CDR3 end, a read error is likely. The V and J genes are TRBV29-1 and TRBJ1-2; D may be TRBD1 (5 bases). The CDR3 has 13 amino acids. Germline V gene sequence: CDR1 SQVTM, CDR2 ANQGSEA. Trimming took 2 bases from V and 4 from J, leaving 11 bases between them. For the CDR3, the DNA is TGCAGCGTTGAAAAGCCGGGGCTCTATGGCTACACCTCC. Translation gives CSVEKPGLYGYTS.

This rearrangement joins TRBV6-5 to TRBJ2-1; the D gene is possibly TRBD2 (6 bases). The germline V gene has CDR1 MNHEY and CDR2 SVGAGI. V lost 1 base and J 0 bases, leaving 16 bases between the germline ends. CDR3 length equals 18 residues. In nucleotides, the CDR3 is TGTGCCAGCAGTTACTGGGGAGGCGGGGCCGCCTCCTACAATGAGCAGTTCTTC. This sequence encodes CASSYWGGGAASYNEQFF.

The chain carries TRBV3-1 and TRBJ2-5, with D possibly being TRBD1 (6 bases). Germline values: CDR1 LGHDT, CDR2 YNNKEL (reference sequence). The ends were cut back, 7 bases at V and 1 base at J, with 10 bases in the middle. This CDR3 has 13 residues. The CDR3 DNA reads TGTGCCAGCATTAGCAGGGGCCAAGAGACCCAGTACTTC. Its translation: CASISRGQETQYF.

The chain combines TRBV6-6 with TRBJ2-1, with 10 bases matching TRBD1. Per the germline V gene, CDR1 is MNHNY and CDR2 is SVGAGI (reference sequence). CDR3 length equals 16 residues. The V segment lost 5 bases and the J segment 4 bases; nucleotides outside the gene matches: 8. CDR3 region: CASSRPGQGTYNEQFF. Written as DNA, the CDR3 is TGTGCCAGCAGTCGACCGGGACAGGGGACGTACAATGAGCAGTTCTTC.

The rearrangement links TRBV20-1 to TRBJ2-5; the D is unclear. The J call may be incorrect, as the DNA end agrees better with TRBJ2-7. There are 16 residues in the CDR3. Germline V gene data show CDR1 as DFQATT and CDR2 as SNEGSKA (reference sequence). The CDR3 sequence: CSAPPYTAEIPYEQYF. For the CDR3, the DNA is TGCAGTGCTCCACCCTACACCGCCGAGATTCCCTACGAGCAGTACTTC.

This clonotype was seen more than once but under ten times. The V and J genes are TRBV12-3 or TRBV12-4 and TRBJ1-5; D might be TRBD1 (5 bases). V was cut by 3 bases and J by 11 bases, with 17 bases left in between. The CDR3 is 14 residues long. In DNA form, the CDR3 reads TGTGCCAGCAGTTTGACAGTCAGAGTTTCGGCCCAGCATTTT. This gives the protein CASSLTVRVSAQHF.

This clonotype was found many times. A much larger clone lies one base from this, so it may be a read error. The chain combines TRBV5-1 with TRBJ2-7, with 15 nucleotides matching TRBD2. J lost 7 bases, V lost 0 bases, and 5 bases had no gene match. CDR3 length equals 16 residues. Germline lookup yields CDR1 SGHRS and CDR2 YFSETQ. This chain's CDR3 is CASSLEGTSGGNEQYF. CDR3 DNA: TGCGCCAGCAGCTTGGAAGGGACTAGCGGGGGGAATGAGCAGTACTTC.

The chain recombines TRBV12-3 or TRBV12-4 with TRBJ1-2, with D tentatively TRBD1 (6 bases). Trimming cost V 5 bases and J 4 bases, with 11 bases left between them. CDR3 length: 13 amino acids. The CDR3 region is CASSPGDPYGYTF. The CDR3 DNA reads as TGTGCCAGCAGTCCAGGGGACCCCTATGGCTACACCTTC.

The chain recombines TRBV29-1 with TRBJ2-1; TRBD2 agrees at 11 bases. With V trimmed by 1 base and J by 3 bases, 11 bases remained unmatched. Germline V CDR1 and CDR2: SQVTM, ANQGSEA. The CDR3 totals 18 residues. This CDR3 reads CSVEGSTSGGLYYNEQFF. The CDR3 DNA is TGCAGCGTTGAAGGTAGTACTAGCGGGGGATTGTACTACAATGAGCAGTTCTTC.

CDR3 protein: CASSSPGQGSTYEQYF. The CDR3 region has the DNA TGTGCCAGCAGTTCGCCGGGACAGGGGTCCACCTACGAGCAGTACTTC. V gene TRBV12-3 or TRBV12-4 combines with J gene TRBJ2-7, with 10 nucleotides matching TRBD1. The V gene end was trimmed by 4 bases and the J gene end by 2 bases; junction bases not matched to a gene: 8. The CDR3 spans 16 residues.

The chain joins TRBV4-1 to TRBJ2-5; 7 bases are shared with TRBD1. The CDR3 contains 14 residues. The J segment lost 5 bases and the V segment lost 4 bases, leaving 7 bases of the junction unmatched. From germline, CDR1 is MGHRA and CDR2 YSYEKL. The CDR3 DNA is TGCGCCAGCAGCCTAGGGGGCACAATTGAGACCCAGTACTTC. Translation: CASSLGGTIETQYF.

The J gene is TRBJ2-7, the V gene TRBV29-1, with D maybe TRBD1 (6 bases). Germline V gene data show CDR1 as SQVTM and CDR2 as ANQGSEA. The germline V and J ends were trimmed by 3 bases and 0 bases, with 12 bases remaining between them. The CDR3 is made up of 14 amino acids. The CDR3 DNA reads as TGCAGCGTTGATGTGGACAGACTCTCCTACGAGCAGTACTTC. It translates to CSVDVDRLSYEQYF.